Sequencing of this T cell receptor (beta chain) was carried out in a study of T cells in Graves' hyperthyroidism and ophthalmopathy. Researchers took RNA transcripts and amplified the TCR beta CDR3 regions from them. The HTBI primer set was used in a first-round RT-PCR of the TCR CDR3. One entry per CDR3 protein, called by TCRdb with MiXCR from the multiplex PCR reads. The sample has about 600,000 distinct CDR3 sequences; 16% are singletons. Those patients with uncontrolled infection, other autoimmune disease, pregnancy or lactation were excluded. This clonotype has at least ten counts. Germline V gene sequence: CDR1 SGHVT, CDR2 SQSDAQ. This CDR3 contains 16 residues. The V and J ends lost 4 bases and 4 bases, in that order; junction bases with no gene match: 12.

This receptor was identified in a middle-aged woman with Graves' ophthalmopathy. Sequenced sample: blood. V usage is TRBV7-4 and J usage is TRBJ2-7, with 8 bases matching TRBD1. The CDR3 sequence: CASSSYYRGRLYEQYF. The DNA for the CDR3 is TGTGCCAGCAGCTCCTACTACAGGGGGAGGTTGTACGAGCAGTACTTC.